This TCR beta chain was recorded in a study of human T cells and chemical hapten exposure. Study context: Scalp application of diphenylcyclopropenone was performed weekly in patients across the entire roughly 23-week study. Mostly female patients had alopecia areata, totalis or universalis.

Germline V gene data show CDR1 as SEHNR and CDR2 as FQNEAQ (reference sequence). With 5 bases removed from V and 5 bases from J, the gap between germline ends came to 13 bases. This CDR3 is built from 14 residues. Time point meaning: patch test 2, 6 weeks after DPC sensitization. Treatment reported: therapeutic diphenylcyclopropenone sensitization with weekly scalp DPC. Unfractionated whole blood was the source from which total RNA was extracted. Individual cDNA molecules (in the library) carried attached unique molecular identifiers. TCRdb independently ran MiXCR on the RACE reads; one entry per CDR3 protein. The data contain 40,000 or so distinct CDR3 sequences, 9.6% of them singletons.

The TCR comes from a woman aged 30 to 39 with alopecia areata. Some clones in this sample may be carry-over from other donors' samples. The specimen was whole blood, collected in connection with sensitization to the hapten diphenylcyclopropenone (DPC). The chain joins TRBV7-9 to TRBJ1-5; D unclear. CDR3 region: CASSLGRSDQPQHF. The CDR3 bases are TGTGCCAGCAGCCTTGGGAGGTCCGATCAGCCCCAGCATTTT.